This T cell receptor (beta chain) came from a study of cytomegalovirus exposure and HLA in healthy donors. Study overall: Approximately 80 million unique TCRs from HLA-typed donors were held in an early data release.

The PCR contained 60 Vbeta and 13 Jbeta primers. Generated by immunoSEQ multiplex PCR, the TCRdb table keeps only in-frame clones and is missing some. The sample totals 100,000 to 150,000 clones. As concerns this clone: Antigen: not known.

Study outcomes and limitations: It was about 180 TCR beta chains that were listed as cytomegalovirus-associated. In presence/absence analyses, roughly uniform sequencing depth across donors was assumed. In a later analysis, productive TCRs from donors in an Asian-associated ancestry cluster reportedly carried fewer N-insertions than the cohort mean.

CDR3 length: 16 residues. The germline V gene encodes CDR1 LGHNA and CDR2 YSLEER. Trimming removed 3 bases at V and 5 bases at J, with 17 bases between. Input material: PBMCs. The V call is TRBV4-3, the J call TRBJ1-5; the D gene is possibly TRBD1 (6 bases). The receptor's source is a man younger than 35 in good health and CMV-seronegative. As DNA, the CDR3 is TGCGCCAGCAGCCATAAGGGGGGGGCTGAGGATCAGCCCCAGCATTTT. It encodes CASSHKGGAEDQPQHF.